This T cell receptor beta chain emerged from a study of PD-1 blockade in classical Hodgkin lymphoma. Germline-derived CDR1 and CDR2 are MNHNS and SASEGT. V was pared by 0 bases and J by 10 bases, with 24 bases between. The length of the CDR3 is 17 residues. Data came from immunoSEQ multiplex PCR; TCRdb stores just in-frame clones and leaves some out. The top ten clones hold 3.5% to 5% of a sample with about 33,000 clones, approximately 68% of them seen once. Time point given: cycle 4 day 1 (C4D1), after five to seven weeks of nivolumab. Every patient was affected by relapse after autologous stem cell transplantation, while exposure to brentuximab vedotin was not uniform.

This clonotype originated in a human donor with classical Hodgkin lymphoma. The chain links TRBV6-1 to TRBJ1-2, with D possibly matching TRBD1 (6 bases). The sample here was peripheral blood mononuclear cells (PBMCs), taken before the fourth cycle of nivolumab. The CDR3 region has the DNA TGTGCCAGCAGTGAAGCGCAATGGGGGGGGGCTTCAAAGCTCTACACCTTC. Protein: CASSEAQWGGASKLYTF.